This T cell receptor beta chain is drawn from a study of cytomegalovirus exposure and HLA in healthy donors (dated by TCRdb to the late 2010s). Background on the whole study: An earlier analysis of approximately 640 of the donors reported 250 to 300 Gb of sequence data and some 100 million unique TCR beta sequences from 150 million to 200 million T cells. Typing coverage varied by locus: 629-630 donors for A, B, C, DRB1 and DQB1; more than 500 for DQA1; 600 to 610 for DPA1; some 470 for DPB1. Donor age, sex, ethnicity and CMV serostatus were compiled together with the repertoire data. In the later analysis, no new phenotypic data were used to find candidate immune exposures; instead, reliance was placed on TCR beta sequences and their occurrence across donors. The genetic ancestry cluster associated with self-reported Caucasian donors included about four fifths of the roughly 400 genotyped donors. About 5 DR-DQ haplotypes were handled as single units for association and clustering, since linkage in the cohort was strong. Every discovery cohort repertoire had been produced on one sequencing platform. An early release covering roughly 600 HLA-typed donors comprised 250 to 350 gigabases of sequencing data and around 80 million unique TCR sequences. The study aimed to test whether signatures of past pathogen exposure could be identified by cataloging public T cell receptors. In an earlier analysis of 500 to 650 of the donors, high-throughput TCR beta sequencing was used to judge whether each TCR beta V gene segment behaved as functional or pseudogenic. Class I and class II HLA loci were covered by the typing at four-digit resolution. Besides the first cohort of approximately 670 subjects, a separate validation cohort made up of 90 to 150 different subjects was used. To predict cytomegalovirus infection status, the study combined high-throughput TCR immunosequencing, statistical association of individual TCRs with disease status, and machine learning. A later genetic analysis used genome-wide SNP genotypes for 398 of the 666 donors, treating that subset as a discovery cohort. In a later analysis, previously published TCR beta repertoires from roughly 710 donors were re-analyzed and high-resolution HLA genotyping was added so that TCR occurrence patterns could be studied. The study used immunosequencing to profile the T cell repertoires of 600 to 850 subjects and linked those repertoires to cytomegalovirus serostatus. On average, around 200,000 unique TCR beta nucleotide sequences were sequenced per donor among a few hundred genotyped donors of the cohort, with roughly 18% of those sequences being non-productive. Results and caveats for the whole study, not just this receptor: A later analysis associated about 17,000 TCR beta sequences with specific HLA alleles at a false discovery rate of 0.05. V-gene and J-gene trimming of TCR beta chains was associated with a missense DCLRE1C variant in a later genetic analysis, and the association was replicated in an independent cohort. The authors suggested that the approach could potentially be extended to other disease states and immunological phenotypes. Most TCR sequences were observed very rarely across donors, whereas some public TCRs were present in many individuals. A later analysis found that HLA-associated TCR beta chains were more clonally expanded and had lower generation probabilities than equally common non-associated chains. Cytomegalovirus status was reported to be diagnosed by the classifier with high specificity and sensitivity in both the original and validation cohorts. The cohort was sequenced for TCR beta chains only, and without alpha or paired-chain data the features that could be detected were limited. Correlated functional status among segregating V segments might reflect linkage disequilibrium, but an unknown experimental factor could not be ruled out. Most CMV-associated TCR beta chains appeared to be HLA-restricted in a later analysis, and the HLA associations seemed to be driven largely by CMV exposure. A later analysis reported that several top co-occurrence clusters appeared linked to parvovirus B19, influenza, CMV and Epstein-Barr virus. A group of highly shared sequence variants was considered likely to be a technical artifact of the sequencing pipeline. According to a later analysis, TCR association rates differed among HLA loci, with DRB1 alleles showing the most associated TCRs and HLA-C alleles showing the fewest. For the cohort, immune exposure information was limited to CMV serostatus. The study gave a list of about 150 TCR beta chains associated with cytomegalovirus. In an earlier analysis of approximately 590 of the donors, most TCR beta V segments appeared in productive rearrangements about 87% or about 30% of the time, broadly matching IMGT annotations. A further reported finding was that TCR beta sequences accurately predicted the HLA-A and HLA-B alleles for most subjects in the first cohort. In vitro tests confirmed that three of the cytomegalovirus-associated TCR beta chains recognize cytomegalovirus antigens. Strong co-occurrence of HLA alleles, especially DR and DQ, made assigning TCR associations to individual alleles difficult. Because counts were too low, more than 15 rarely observed V segments, including chromosome 9 orphons, were left out of the earlier analysis of 587 of the donors. The 87-base-pair reads could not distinguish some IMGT-functional V segments, including TRBV6-2 and TRBV6-3, so those segments were excluded. Because some donors lacked HLA typing at each locus, the association tests relied only on the typed subset. A later genetic analysis reported fewer N-insertions in productive TCRs among donors in an Asian-associated ancestry cluster than the roughly 720-donor mean. Roughly uniform sequencing depth across donors was assumed in presence/absence analyses, although this assumption may not hold.

The cohort comprised several hundred healthy bone marrow donors. Cohort members were all nominally healthy when sampled, although unrecorded immune exposures were likely present. The donor tested CMV seronegative and was one of the 352 seronegative cohort members. Each donor provided a peripheral blood sample, and peripheral blood mononuclear cells were used for TCR beta sequencing. The Qiagen DNeasy Blood Extraction Kit was used to extract genomic DNA from the blood cell samples. This clone was detected only a few times. Its antigen is not yet known. No quality values exist for individual bases; no much larger clone is one base distant. Receptors were amplified or captured by the immunoSEQ multiplex PCR assay. For the multiplex PCR, a mixture combining 60 forward primers for TCR Vbeta segments and 13 reverse primers for TCR Jbeta segments was used. The CDR3 region of rearranged TCR beta genes was amplified from genomic DNA by a multiplex PCR assay. Amplified TCR beta libraries were sequenced as 87-base-pair reads on the Illumina HiSeq System. For the original study's pipeline: In a later analysis, tens of millions of unique TCR beta chains were counted across the approximately 670 repertoires, and approximately 9.9 million of these chains were shared by at least two donors. To remove PCR and sequencing errors, raw reads were error-corrected and collapsed into unique sequences using a nearest-neighbor algorithm that merged closely related sequences. To assign V, D and J gene segments, CDR3 sequences were aligned to IMGT reference sequences. For a sequence to be retained, at least a six-nucleotide match to both a V gene segment and a J gene segment was required. A rearrangement counted as productive if the CDR3 had no stop codons and remained in frame with V and J, and every other rearrangement counted as non-productive. CDR3 was defined according to IMGT convention as the region running from the second conserved V-encoded cysteine to the conserved J-encoded phenylalanine. Sequences without an unambiguous match to a single V gene segment were excluded from the earlier analysis of over 500 of the donors. In an earlier analysis of around 600 of the donors, V segments were called functional above 56.7% productive rearrangements and were called segregating when the between-donor standard deviation exceeded 5%. A statistical classification framework was built for diagnosing cytomegalovirus status from the catalog of TCR beta chain sequences. V and J gene assignment, in a later analysis, came from comparing TCR nucleotide sequences with IMGT/GENE-DB human TR gene sequences. Using the TCRdist pipeline, a later analysis assigned CDR3 sequences along with most-parsimonious VDJ recombination scenarios. A later analysis defined each TCR beta chain by its CDR3 amino acid sequence plus V-gene family, and excluded reads lacking a unique V-gene family. A later analysis removed several hundred highly shared, low-generation-probability nucleotide sequences to deal with suspected cross-contamination and a sequencing artifact. A later analysis calculated a clonal expansion index for each public chain from normalized within-repertoire ranks of inferred template counts. A later analysis computed generation probabilities with a VDJ recombination model fitted to out-of-frame rearrangements, and checked the results against IGoR. Hypergeometric tests were used in a later analysis to score TCR-TCR, TCR-HLA and TCR-CMV co-occurrence, with a repertoire-size bias correction applied to the TCR pairs. To estimate false discovery rates, a later analysis permuted the HLA or CMV assignments 20 times. A later analysis grouped co-occurring TCRs with DBSCAN, adding TCRdist sequence similarity when clustering within HLA-allele-positive subsets. Repertoires with fewer than 30,000 or more than 120,000 public chains, plus five repertoires with anomalous nucleotide sharing, were excluded from co-occurrence clustering. Entries here come from immuneACCESS through TCRdb and include only in-frame sequences with V and J called. Some clones fail to appear in such tables; in the studies checked, an unresolved V gene covers under half of the shortfall, and the cause of the remainder is unknown. V, J and clone size reflect that table, while D and trimming were determined from the DNA. The sample contains 150,000 to 200,000 clones, about nine tenths of them found a single time. Of the sample, around 1% is held by the ten largest clones.

V is pruned by 5 bases and J by 6 bases, leaving 4 bases of the junction without a gene match. The CDR3 covers 15 residues, taking in both the cysteine and the phenylalanine. The read is trimmed to its CDR3 DNA, 45 bases read in frame from base 1. The germline V gene supplies CDR1 SGHTA and CDR2 FQGTGA. Sequences were obtained from PBMCs. The TCR was taken from a boy between 2 and 10 years old in good health and CMV-seronegative. The chain is assembled from TRBV7-3 and TRBJ2-2; TRBD2 aligns with 12 central bases. The sequenced DNA: TGTGCCAGCAGCGAGGGGACTAGCGGGCCCGGGGAGCTGTTTTTT. This translates into CASSEGTSGPGELFF.